The 9 T cell receptor beta chains below were found in one sample sequenced in a study of identical twins. TCRdb re-analysed the 5' RACE reads in MiXCR, keeping a single row per CDR3 protein. The table shows roughly 570,000 distinct CDR3 sequences, with 9.6% occurring only once. These same records also appear under a second study, on yellow fever vaccine responses in identical twins.

The sequenced material came from PBMCs. Receptors were obtained from a young woman in good health.

The V call is TRBV6-2 or TRBV6-3, the J call TRBJ2-7, with D unclear. V lost 5 bases and J 6 bases, leaving 8 bases between the germline ends. CDR3 length: 11 amino acids. CDR1 MNHEY and CDR2 SVGEGT come from the germline V gene. The DNA of the CDR3 is TGTGCCAGCAGTAAGGTGGGCGAGCAGTACTTC. Encoded protein: CASSKVGEQYF.

This clonotype came up a few times. The chain recombines TRBV6-5 with TRBJ2-1; TRBD2 aligns across 13 bases. V lost 0 bases, J lost 8 bases, and 7 bases stayed unmatched. CDR1 and CDR2 from the germline V gene are MNHEY and SVGAGI. The CDR3 runs 17 residues. CDR3 DNA sequence: TGTGCCAGCAGTTACTCGATCTGGACTAGCGGGAGCGATGAGCAGTTCTTC. Translation: CASSYSIWTSGSDEQFF.

This clonotype was found a few times. The chain uses TRBV10-3 and TRBJ2-2; the match to TRBD1 covers 8 bases. The CDR3 is 17 amino acids. Looked up from germline, CDR1 is ENHRY and CDR2 is SYGVKD. With V trimmed by 6 bases and J by 8 bases, 17 bases remained unmatched. This chain's CDR3 is CAIRSGTGTPNGGELFF. In nucleotides, the CDR3 is TGTGCCATCAGGAGTGGGACAGGCACCCCGAACGGGGGGGAGCTGTTTTTT.

This sequence joins TRBV7-8 and TRBJ2-7; possibly TRBD1 for D (5 bases). V was pared by 1 base and J by 6 bases, with 13 bases between. CDR1 and CDR2 (germline): SGHVS, FQNEAQ. The CDR3 loop spans 14 amino acids. CDR3: CASSLVVRGGEQYF. CDR3 DNA: TGTGCCAGCAGCTTAGTGGTTAGGGGTGGCGAGCAGTACTTC.

Ten or more counts support this clonotype. This chain uses TRBV5-1 with TRBJ2-5, with 12 bases fitting TRBD1. The CDR3 consists of 15 residues. The J segment lost 5 bases and the V segment lost 7 bases, leaving 9 bases of the junction unmatched. Germline V CDR1 and CDR2: SGHRS, YFSETQ. DNA for the CDR3: TGCGCCAGCGGAGGGACAGGGGGCCTTGGGGAGACCCAGTACTTC. Translated, it gives CASGGTGGLGETQYF.

Turning to this clonotype: A read error is likely here: a far larger clone is one base away. The rearrangement uses TRBV2 and TRBJ2-5; D perhaps matches TRBD2 (6 bases). The germline V gene encodes CDR1 SNHLY and CDR2 FYNNEI. Trimming took off 4 bases at V and 2 bases at J, with 8 bases between the two ends. This CDR3 region has 13 residues. The CDR3 protein is CASSAGRQETQYF. CDR3 nucleotides: TGTGCCAGCAGTGCAGGGAGGCAAGAGACCCAGTACTTC. Looking up the rest from reference TRBV2 and TRBJ2-5 gives the full variable domain: EPEVTQTPSHQVTQMGQEVILRCVPISNHLYFYWYRQILGQKVEFLVSFYNNEISEKSEIFDDQFSVERPDGSNFTLKIRSTKLEDSAMYFCASSAGRQETQYFGPGTRLLVL.

This clonotype was detected only a few times. The chain couples TRBV20-1 to TRBJ2-2; D is perhaps TRBD1 (6 bases). CDR1 is DFQATT and CDR2 is SNEGSKA in the germline V gene (reference sequence). The V gene lost 6 bases and the J gene lost 0 bases, with 17 bases spanning the gap. The CDR3 loop spans 16 amino acids. The CDR3, as DNA: TGCAGTGCGAGGGACACCCAGAAGGCGAACACCGGGGAGCTGTTTTTT. It translates to CSARDTQKANTGELFF.

This chain uses TRBV28 with TRBJ2-7; D not resolved. Trimming pared 4 bases from V and 3 bases from J, leaving 13 bases between. This CDR3 is 14 amino acids long. Germline V gene lookup returns CDR1 MDHEN and CDR2 SYDVKM. CDR3 loop: CASSSQDSHYEQYF. As DNA, the CDR3 is TGTGCCAGCAGTTCTCAAGACTCTCACTACGAGCAGTACTTC.

Only a few counts were recorded for this clonotype. This chain uses TRBV14 with TRBJ2-2; D not certain. V was shortened by 3 bases and J by 4 bases, with 12 bases between the two germline ends. CDR1 is SGHDN, CDR2 FVKESK, per germline. The CDR3 runs 15 residues. The DNA for the CDR3 is TGTGCCAGCAGCCACTATAGGGTTACCACCGGGGAGCTGTTTTTT. Protein: CASSHYRVTTGELFF.